One and the same sample provided the 2 T cell receptor beta chains below, sequenced in a study of CD8+ T cells in alopecia areata. Reverse transcription of extracted RNA yielded cDNA, which provided the sequencing template. Produced via immunoSEQ multiplex PCR; TCRdb's table is partial and in-frame only. The sample holds just over 150,000 clones, roughly 65% seen once. The treatment is: oral pan-JAK inhibitor, 5-10 mg twice daily. Sample: CD4+ T cells sorted from blood, taken at week 4, from a patient treated with tofacitinib. The receptors here all came from a human donor with alopecia areata.

This chain joins TRBV5-1 and TRBJ2-1, with 8 bases identical to TRBD2. The V and J ends lost 4 bases and 2 bases, in that order; junction bases with no gene match: 5. The CDR3 extends over 15 amino acids. Germline CDR1 and CDR2: SGHRS and YFSETQ. Here the CDR3 reads CASSRERGTYNEQFF. The CDR3 nucleotides read TGCGCCAGCAGCCGGGAGCGGGGGACCTACAATGAGCAGTTCTTC.

CDR3 nucleotide sequence: TGTGCCAGCAGCTCCTCTCAATACGAGCAGTACTTC. Residues: CASSSSQYEQYF. The chain recombines TRBV11-2 with TRBJ2-7, with unresolved D. This CDR3 has 12 amino acids. Per the germline V gene, CDR1 is SGHAT and CDR2 is FQNNGV. Between the trimmed V and J ends, which lost 4 bases and 4 bases, there was a span of 8 bases.